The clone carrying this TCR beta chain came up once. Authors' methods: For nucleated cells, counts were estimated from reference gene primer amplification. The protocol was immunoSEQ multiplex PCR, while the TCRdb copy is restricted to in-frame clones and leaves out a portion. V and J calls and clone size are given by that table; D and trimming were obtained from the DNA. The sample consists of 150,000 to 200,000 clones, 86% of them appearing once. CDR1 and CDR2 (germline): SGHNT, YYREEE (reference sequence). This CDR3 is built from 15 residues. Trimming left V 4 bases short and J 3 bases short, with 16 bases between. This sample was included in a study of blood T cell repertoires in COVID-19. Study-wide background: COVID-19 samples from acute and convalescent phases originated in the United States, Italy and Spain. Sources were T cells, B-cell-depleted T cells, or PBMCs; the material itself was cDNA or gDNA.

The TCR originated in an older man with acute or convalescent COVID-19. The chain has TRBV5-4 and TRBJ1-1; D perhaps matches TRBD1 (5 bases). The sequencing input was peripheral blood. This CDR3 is CASSPPRGGYTEAFF. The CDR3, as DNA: TGTGCCAGCAGCCCGCCGCGGGGGGGGTACACTGAAGCTTTCTTT.